This is a list of T cell receptor beta chains from one sample in a study of cytomegalovirus exposure and HLA in healthy donors. Using immunoSEQ multiplex PCR, the repertoire was profiled, and TCRdb retains in-frame clones only, with some absent. This sample carries under 95,000 clones, with roughly 3.8% going to the ten biggest clones. The sample comprised PBMCs. The source is a female donor in good health and CMV-seropositive. Each CDR3 is given with its conserved first and last residue. D genes are given only for firm matches.

CDR3nt | CDR3aa | j_gene | v_gene | d_gene
TGTGCCAGCAGTTACTCTTTTACGGGGGGGCGGAACGAGCAGTACTTC | CASSYSFTGGRNEQYF | TRBJ2-7 | TRBV6-6 | TRBD2
TGTGCCAGCAGCCATACCCCGGGACAGCGCGGGAATGAGCAGTTCTTC | CASSHTPGQRGNEQFF | TRBJ2-1 | TRBV6-6 | TRBD1
TGTGCCAGTAGTATTGGCAGGGGCTCTGGAAACACCATATATTTT | CASSIGRGSGNTIYF | TRBJ1-3 | TRBV19 | .
TGCAGCGTGGATCCGGGTGGCCAAGAGACCCAGTACTTC | CSVDPGGQETQYF | TRBJ2-5 | TRBV29-1 | .
TGTGCCACCAGCAGAGATCTAGGCAGCGAGACCCAGTACTTC | CATSRDLGSETQYF | TRBJ2-5 | TRBV15 | .
TGTGCCAGTAGTATGGGAGGGCAGCTGAACACTGAAGCTTTCTTT | CASSMGGQLNTEAFF | TRBJ1-1 | TRBV19 | .
TGTGCCAGCAGTTCTTGGGAGGGGGAGAACACTGAAGCTTTCTTT | CASSSWEGENTEAFF | TRBJ1-1 | TRBV28 | .
TGTGCCAGCAGCTTAGCGCCGACAACAAACACCGGGGAGCTGTTTTTT | CASSLAPTTNTGELFF | TRBJ2-2 | TRBV7-6 | .
TGTGCCAGCAGCTTAAGACAGGGAGGCAAAAACATTCAGTACTTC | CASSLRQGGKNIQYF | TRBJ2-4 | TRBV7-9 | .
TGTGCCAGTAATGAGGGATATGGCTACACCTTC | CASNEGYGYTF | TRBJ1-2 | TRBV19 | .
TGTGCCAGCAGCTCCTCACGAGGGGGCGCACACACAGATACGCAGTATTTT | CASSSSRGGAHTDTQYF | TRBJ2-3 | TRBV7-9 | TRBD1
TGTGCCAGCAGCCCAGATGGGCCAAATCAGCCCCAGCATTTT | CASSPDGPNQPQHF | TRBJ1-5 | TRBV7-9 | .
TGTGCCAGCAGCTTAGGATTGGCAGGGGGCTACGAGCAGTACTTC | CASSLGLAGGYEQYF | TRBJ2-7 | TRBV7-9 | TRBD1
TGTGCTAGCAGCTTAGCGGGAGAACGAGAGACCCAGTACTTC | CASSLAGERETQYF | TRBJ2-5 | TRBV7-7 | TRBD2
TGTGCCAGCAGCTTATTTGGTAGCGGGAAACAAGATACGCAGTATTTT | CASSLFGSGKQDTQYF | TRBJ2-3 | TRBV7-9 | TRBD2
TGTGCCAGCAGCTCCCGGACAGGGGGAGCCTACGAGCAGTACTTC | CASSSRTGGAYEQYF | TRBJ2-7 | TRBV7-2 | TRBD1
TGTGCCAGCAGACTGGGACAGGTAGATACGCAGTATTTT | CASRLGQVDTQYF | TRBJ2-3 | TRBV6-5 | TRBD1
TGTGCCAGCAGTTCATGGACAGGGGCCCTTGTTGGGGAGCTGTTTTTT | CASSSWTGALVGELFF | TRBJ2-2 | TRBV27 | TRBD1
TGTGCCGGCTCCGGCGGGAGACCCTACAATGAGCAGTTCTTC | CAGSGGRPYNEQFF | TRBJ2-1 | TRBV7-9 | TRBD2
TGTGCTAGTGGTACGGACAGGGATGAAGCTTTCTTT | CASGTDRDEAFF | TRBJ1-1 | TRBV12-5 | TRBD1
TGCAGCGTTTTTTTCAGGGGCCTCTATGGCTACACCTTC | CSVFFRGLYGYTF | TRBJ1-2 | TRBV29-1 | .
TGTGCCAGCAGTAAGGGGGCCGGCGGGGAGCTGTTTTTT | CASSKGAGGELFF | TRBJ2-2 | TRBV2 | TRBD1
TGTGCCAGCAGCCCAGCGCGCCCCGGGACAGGAGCCTACGAGCAGTACTTC | CASSPARPGTGAYEQYF | TRBJ2-7 | TRBV28 | TRBD1
TGTGCCATCAGTAGACGGGACAGGGATGGCGAGCAGTACTTC | CAISRRDRDGEQYF | TRBJ2-7 | TRBV10-3 | TRBD1
TGCAGCGTTGACGGGGGACAGGGGAACTATGGCTACACCTTC | CSVDGGQGNYGYTF | TRBJ1-2 | TRBV29-1 | TRBD1
TGTGCCAGCTCACCACGGACAGGGTCAACGGTGAACACTGAAGCTTTCTTT | CASSPRTGSTVNTEAFF | TRBJ1-1 | TRBV18 | TRBD1
TGTGCCAGCAGCGCCGGACCCGGGACAGGGACCTACGAGCAGTACTTC | CASSAGPGTGTYEQYF | TRBJ2-7 | TRBV7-3 | TRBD1
TGTGCCAGCAGTGAAGCCTTATCGACAGGGCTTCAGAGGGAGACCCAGTACTTC | CASSEALSTGLQRETQYF | TRBJ2-5 | TRBV6-1 | TRBD1
TGCGCCAGCAGCCAAGAGAGAAGGGGCTACGAGCAGTACTTC | CASSQERRGYEQYF | TRBJ2-7 | TRBV4-3 | .
TGTGCCAGCAGCCAATCGACTGAAAATCAGCCCCAGCATTTT | CASSQSTENQPQHF | TRBJ1-5 | TRBV14 | .
TGTGCCAGCAGCCGGGGACTAGCGGGGGCGTTAACCCAGTACTTC | CASSRGLAGALTQYF | TRBJ2-5 | TRBV7-2 | TRBD2
TGTGCCAGCAGCTTAGGGGGGCCTGCGTCCTACGAGCAGTACTTC | CASSLGGPASYEQYF | TRBJ2-7 | TRBV11-2 | .
TGTGCCAGCAGCCACGGAGGCAGCCCGAACACTGAAGCTTTCTTT | CASSHGGSPNTEAFF | TRBJ1-1 | TRBV6-5 | .
TGTGCCAGCAGCTTATGGTCCGGACAGGGGGCGCACTATGGCTACACCTTC | CASSLWSGQGAHYGYTF | TRBJ1-2 | TRBV7-2 | TRBD1
TGTGCCAGTAGCCAGAGGACAGGGGTGACAGATACGCAGTATTTT | CASSQRTGVTDTQYF | TRBJ2-3 | TRBV19 | TRBD1
TGTGCCAGCAGCCTGGAGGTGGGAGTCTCCTTGGTACAGTACTTC | CASSLEVGVSLVQYF | TRBJ2-7 | TRBV11-2 | .
TGTGCCAGCAGCCCCTACACAGATACGCAGTATTTT | CASSPYTDTQYF | TRBJ2-3 | TRBV9 | .
TGCGCCAGCAGCCTGGACAGGGAAGATGAGCAGTTCTTC | CASSLDREDEQFF | TRBJ2-1 | TRBV5-1 | TRBD1
TGTGCCAGTAGGGCAGGGGGGGCCAAAAACATTCAGTACTTC | CASRAGGAKNIQYF | TRBJ2-4 | TRBV19 | .
TGTGCCAGCAGTTTTCAGGGTGGGGCCAACGTCCTGACTTTC | CASSFQGGANVLTF | TRBJ2-6 | TRBV28 | .
TGTGCCAGCAGTTCCATAGCGGGAGTGGGCACAGATACGCAGTATTTT | CASSSIAGVGTDTQYF | TRBJ2-3 | TRBV28 | TRBD2
TGTGCCAGCAGCGACGCCGTGACAGAAAACTATGGCTACACCTTC | CASSDAVTENYGYTF | TRBJ1-2 | TRBV7-9 | .
TGTGCCAGCAGTTCCGAAAGGGGGATGACTGAAGCTTTCTTT | CASSSERGMTEAFF | TRBJ1-1 | TRBV27 | .
TGTGCCAGCAGCCCCCGCGGGGGCCTACTCACAGATACGCAGTATTTT | CASSPRGGLLTDTQYF | TRBJ2-3 | TRBV9 | .
TGTGCCAGCAGCTTACTGGGAGGTAGCAATCAGCCCCAGCATTTT | CASSLLGGSNQPQHF | TRBJ1-5 | TRBV5-6 | .
TGTGCCAGCAGCGTAGATAGCACGGAAGAGACCCAGTACTTC | CASSVDSTEETQYF | TRBJ2-5 | TRBV9 | .
TGTGCCAGCACCCGGGACAGGGTAAAAATTGAGCAGTTCTTC | CASTRDRVKIEQFF | TRBJ2-1 | TRBV28 | TRBD1
TGTGCCAGCTCACCACCGGGACAGGGGAATCAGCCCCAGCATTTT | CASSPPGQGNQPQHF | TRBJ1-5 | TRBV18 | TRBD1
TGTGCCAGCACCGCTGACAGGGGGCGAGGGGGCTACACCTTC | CASTADRGRGGYTF | TRBJ1-2 | TRBV27 | TRBD1
TGTGCCACCAGCAGTAATAGCGGGAGGGCCAGAGAGACCCAGTACTTC | CATSSNSGRARETQYF | TRBJ2-5 | TRBV15 | TRBD2
TGTGCCAGCAGCGCAAGCCTTTGGGAGACCCAGTACTTC | CASSASLWETQYF | TRBJ2-5 | TRBV9 | .
TGTGCCAGCAGCCCCACGGGTAGCGTCAATGGGAATGAGCAGTTCTTC | CASSPTGSVNGNEQFF | TRBJ2-1 | TRBV7-9 | .
TGTGCCAGCAGTCATCCGACAGGGGGCAAGAGTGGCTACACCTTC | CASSHPTGGKSGYTF | TRBJ1-2 | TRBV7-2 | TRBD1
TGTGCCAGCAGCCCGTTTCTGGGCCCGCAGTATTTT | CASSPFLGPQYF | TRBJ2-3 | TRBV7-2 | .